This TCR beta chain was sequenced in a study of blood T cell repertoires in COVID-19. Study at large: Researchers got acute and convalescent COVID-19 samples from the United States, Italy and Spain. From T cells, B-cell-depleted T cells, or PBMCs came the material, which was cDNA or gDNA.

Original data processing: Amplified reference gene primers provided the basis for estimating nucleated cell counts. The protocol was immunoSEQ multiplex PCR, while the TCRdb copy is restricted to in-frame clones and leaves out a portion. The V and J calls and clone size come from that table; D and trimming were worked out from the DNA. The table has roughly 320,000 clones, 65% to 90% seen once. From germline, CDR1 is SNHLY and CDR2 FYNNEI. This CDR3 comprises 15 residues. Losses at the gene ends were 6 bases for V and 6 bases for J; bases not matched to a gene: 8. This chain uses TRBV2 with TRBJ1-3, with TRBD1 matching over 10 bases. The sample comprised peripheral blood. This TCR came from a human donor in a cohort sampled during active COVID-19. The CDR3 protein is CASRYQGQGLNTIYF. Here the CDR3 DNA reads TGTGCCAGCAGATACCAGGGACAGGGGTTAAACACCATATATTTT.